This TCR beta chain comes out of a study of shared clonotypes between healthy human individuals. Study as a whole: A donor's plate count was three for CD4 naive and three for CD4 memory; CD8 naive had two and CD8 memory one.

As for this clone: Antigen unknown.

This CDR3 is built from 14 residues. The germline gives CDR1 MDHEN, CDR2 SYDVKM. V was clipped by 2 bases and J by 6 bases, with 11 bases between them. The study, taken as a whole, reports: A generally larger estimated richness was seen in naive subsets than in memory subsets. A reduction in generation probabilities was seen for non-shared clonotypes relative to those shared by all four donors.

Sorted-subset replicate PCR reactions were performed with 200 ng DNA, corresponding to roughly 29,000 T cell genomes. Data came from immunoSEQ multiplex PCR; TCRdb stores just in-frame clones and leaves some out. The data show about 2.4 million clones, 85% to 95% seen once. The material sequenced was naive CD4+ T cells sorted from blood. Subset here: CD45RA+ positively selected. The source is a man younger than 35 in good health. This chain links TRBV28 with TRBJ1-5; a weak D match, TRBD1 (5 bases). Written as DNA, the CDR3 is TGTGCCAGCAGTTTAGGGGGTCCCTCTCAGCCCCAGCATTTT. Translation gives CASSLGGPSQPQHF.